The rows below give T cell receptor beta chains drawn from one sample of a study of T-cell memory formation after mild COVID-19. MiXCR, applied by TCRdb to the 5' RACE reads, yields one record per CDR3 protein. Among about 440,000 distinct CDR3 sequences listed, around 20% were seen once. The material sequenced was PBMCs or a T cell subset sorted from them (not recorded which). Source of these receptors: an adult woman who had mild COVID-19 (a few samples of this study predate the infection). Cell type and time point are not known. The CDR3 runs from the conserved cysteine through the conserved F or W. D genes are given only for firm matches. Size is stated for part of the rows, as once, few or many counts, or as a class when the clone is expanded.

v_gene: TRBV5-1
d_gene: NA
j_gene: TRBJ1-1
abundance: NA
len: 13
CDR3aa: CASSLEWGTEAFF
CDR3nt: TGCGCCAGCAGCCTGGAGTGGGGTACTGAAGCTTTCTTT

v_gene: TRBV7-9
d_gene: NA
j_gene: TRBJ1-2
abundance: NA
len: 13
CDR3aa: CASSLGGDRGYTF
CDR3nt: TGTGCCAGCAGCTTAGGGGGCGATCGTGGCTACACCTTC

v_gene: TRBV9
d_gene: NA
j_gene: TRBJ2-3
abundance: many
len: 14
CDR3aa: CASSVGDERDTQYF
CDR3nt: TGTGCCAGCAGCGTAGGGGACGAGAGAGATACGCAGTATTTT

v_gene: TRBV5-1
d_gene: NA
j_gene: TRBJ2-2
abundance: NA
len: 15
CDR3aa: CASSLTRTPTGELFF
CDR3nt: TGCGCCAGCAGCTTGACAAGGACCCCCACCGGGGAGCTGTTTTTT

v_gene: TRBV5-1
d_gene: TRBD2
j_gene: TRBJ2-1
abundance: few
len: 15
CDR3aa: CASSRGLADYNEQFF
CDR3nt: TGCGCCAGCAGCCGGGGACTAGCGGACTACAATGAGCAGTTCTTC

v_gene: TRBV5-6
d_gene: TRBD1
j_gene: TRBJ2-6
abundance: NA
len: 16
CDR3aa: CASSLARGQRANVLTF
CDR3nt: TGTGCCAGCAGCTTGGCCAGGGGACAGCGGGCCAACGTCCTGACTTTC

v_gene: TRBV6-2/TRBV6-3
d_gene: TRBD2
j_gene: TRBJ2-1
abundance: many
len: 15
CDR3aa: CASSDSGGGYNEQFF
CDR3nt: TGTGCCAGCAGTGACAGCGGGGGGGGTTACAATGAGCAGTTCTTC

v_gene: TRBV7-6
d_gene: TRBD1
j_gene: TRBJ1-5
abundance: few
len: 15
CDR3aa: CASSLDRGRDQPQHF
CDR3nt: TGTGCCAGCAGCTTAGACAGGGGGCGAGATCAGCCCCAGCATTTT

v_gene: TRBV24-1
d_gene: NA
j_gene: TRBJ2-1
abundance: NA
len: 14
CDR3aa: CATSDFAGFNEQFF
CDR3nt: TGTGCCACCAGTGATTTCGCAGGGTTCAATGAGCAGTTCTTC

v_gene: TRBV7-2
d_gene: TRBD1
j_gene: TRBJ2-2
abundance: few
len: 15
CDR3aa: CASMRDRANTGELFF
CDR3nt: TGTGCCAGCATGCGGGACAGGGCGAACACCGGGGAGCTGTTTTTT

v_gene: TRBV7-9
d_gene: NA
j_gene: TRBJ2-1
abundance: few
len: 13
CDR3aa: CASSFTGSNEQFF
CDR3nt: TGTGCCAGCAGCTTTACAGGGTCGAATGAGCAGTTCTTC

v_gene: TRBV12-3/TRBV12-4
d_gene: NA
j_gene: TRBJ2-3
abundance: NA
len: 14
CDR3aa: CASRLGGGTDTQYF
CDR3nt: TGTGCCAGCAGGCTAGGAGGGGGCACAGATACGCAGTATTTT

v_gene: TRBV15
d_gene: TRBD1
j_gene: TRBJ1-2
abundance: NA
len: 16
CDR3aa: CATSADRESSRRGYTF
CDR3nt: TGTGCCACCAGCGCCGACAGGGAAAGCTCCCGACGGGGCTACACCTTC

v_gene: TRBV7-9
d_gene: TRBD2
j_gene: TRBJ2-1
abundance: few
len: 14
CDR3aa: CASSPPASGNEQFF
CDR3nt: TGTGCCAGCAGCCCCCCGGCTAGCGGAAATGAGCAGTTCTTC

v_gene: TRBV5-1
d_gene: NA
j_gene: TRBJ1-1
abundance: NA
len: 14
CDR3aa: CASSLGGGVVEAFF
CDR3nt: TGCGCCAGCAGCTTGGGCGGCGGGGTTGTTGAAGCTTTCTTT

v_gene: TRBV4-1
d_gene: NA
j_gene: TRBJ2-5
abundance: few
len: 17
CDR3aa: CASSQGGSSAAQGTQYF
CDR3nt: TGCGCCAGCAGCCAAGGGGGGTCGTCGGCGGCTCAGGGGACCCAGTACTTC

v_gene: TRBV29-1
d_gene: NA
j_gene: TRBJ2-2
abundance: NA
len: 16
CDR3aa: CSVEDPARANTGELFF
CDR3nt: TGCAGCGTTGAAGATCCCGCCAGGGCAAACACCGGGGAGCTGTTTTTT